These 5 T cell receptor beta chains came from one sample sequenced in a study of CD8+ T cells in alopecia areata. cDNA serving as the sequencing template came from extracted, reverse transcribed RNA. The protocol was immunoSEQ multiplex PCR, while the TCRdb copy is restricted to in-frame clones and leaves out a portion. The data contain 110,000 to 150,000 clones, less than 70% of them singletons. Specified treatment: oral pan-JAK inhibitor, 5-10 mg twice daily. The sample here was CD8+ T cells sorted from blood, taken at week 4, from a patient treated with tofacitinib. Receptor source: a human donor with alopecia areata.

This clone was found a few times. J is TRBJ2-1 and V is TRBV20-1; unclear D gene. The CDR3 is 10 residues long. Per the germline V gene, CDR1 is DFQATT and CDR2 is SNEGSKA (reference sequence). Trimming pared 6 bases from V and 12 bases from J, leaving 12 bases between. The CDR3 DNA reads TGCAGTGCCCCGCACCGCACGCAGTTCTTC. Protein: CSAPHRTQFF.

The J gene is TRBJ1-5, the V gene TRBV30; D gene unclear. This CDR3 is 13 amino acids long. Deletions cut 0 bases from V and 7 bases from J, with 10 bases between. Germline CDR1 is GTSNPN and CDR2 is SVGIG (reference sequence). CDR3 amino acids: CAWSVDIGQPQHF. CDR3 coding DNA: TGTGCCTGGAGTGTAGATATAGGGCAGCCCCAGCATTTT.

This clone appeared a single time. The chain uses TRBV30 and TRBJ1-6; D gene ambiguous. This CDR3 contains 13 residues. From germline, CDR1 is GTSNPN and CDR2 SVGIG (reference sequence). Trimming left V 0 bases short and J 6 bases short, with 6 bases between. Here the CDR3 reads CAWSVGFNSPLHF. CDR3 in DNA: TGTGCCTGGAGTGTAGGTTTTAATTCACCCCTCCACTTT.

The chain couples TRBV4-1 to TRBJ2-7; a weak D match, TRBD1 (5 bases). The length of the CDR3 is 15 residues. V was pared by 1 base and J by 5 bases, with 15 bases between. The germline V gene has CDR1 MGHRA and CDR2 YSYEKL. The CDR3 DNA sequence: TGCGCCAGCAGCCAAGTCTTTGCAGGGTCGGACGAGCAGTACTTC. Protein sequence: CASSQVFAGSDEQYF.

The V gene is TRBV7-2, the J gene TRBJ2-2, with D perhaps TRBD1 (5 bases). Per germline, CDR1 SGHTA and CDR2 FQGNSA. Between the trimmed V and J ends, which lost 3 bases and 5 bases, there was a span of 13 bases. The CDR3 totals 15 residues. CDR3 nucleotides: TGTGCCAGCAGCTTGCAGGGAATATGGACCGGGGAGCTGTTTTTT. Protein sequence: CASSLQGIWTGELFF.